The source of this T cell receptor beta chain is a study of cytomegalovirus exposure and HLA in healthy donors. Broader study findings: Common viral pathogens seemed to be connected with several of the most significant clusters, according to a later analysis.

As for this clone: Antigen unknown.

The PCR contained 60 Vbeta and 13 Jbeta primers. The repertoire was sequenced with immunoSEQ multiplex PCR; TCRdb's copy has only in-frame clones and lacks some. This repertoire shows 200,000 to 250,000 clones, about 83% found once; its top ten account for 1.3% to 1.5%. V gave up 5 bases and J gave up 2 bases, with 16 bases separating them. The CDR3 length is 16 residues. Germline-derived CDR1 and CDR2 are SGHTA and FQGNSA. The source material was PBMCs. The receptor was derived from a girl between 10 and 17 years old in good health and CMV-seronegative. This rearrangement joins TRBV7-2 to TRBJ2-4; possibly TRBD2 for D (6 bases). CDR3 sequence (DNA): TGTGCCAGCAGCCCCAAGGGAGGTGGGTCCAAAAACATTCAGTACTTC. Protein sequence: CASSPKGGGSKNIQYF.